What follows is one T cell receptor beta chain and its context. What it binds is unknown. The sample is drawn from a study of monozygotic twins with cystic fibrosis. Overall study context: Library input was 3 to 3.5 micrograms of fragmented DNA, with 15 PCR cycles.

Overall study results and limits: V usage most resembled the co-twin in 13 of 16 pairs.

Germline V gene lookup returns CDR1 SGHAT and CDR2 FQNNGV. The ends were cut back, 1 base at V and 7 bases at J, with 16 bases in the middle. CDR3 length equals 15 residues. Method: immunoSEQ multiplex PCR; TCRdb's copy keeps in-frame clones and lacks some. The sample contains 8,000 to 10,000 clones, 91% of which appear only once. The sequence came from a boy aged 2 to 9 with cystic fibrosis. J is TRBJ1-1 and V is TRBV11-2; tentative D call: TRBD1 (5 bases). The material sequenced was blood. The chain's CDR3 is CASSLGVRDRSEAFF. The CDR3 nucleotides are TGTGCCAGCAGCTTAGGGGTCAGGGACCGGAGTGAAGCTTTCTTT.